These 12 T cell receptor beta chains were all obtained from the same sample, sequenced in a study of T-cell reconstitution after alpha-beta-depleted transplantation in children. Preparation of the TCRbeta library used unique molecular identifiers. TCRdb called the PCR reads again in MiXCR, with one record for every CDR3 protein. The sample records a few hundred thousand distinct CDR3 sequences, more than 7.5% being singletons. The sample consisted of PBMCs from the stem cell graft donor, taken from the stem cell graft. These receptor sequences come from a human donor who donated a stem cell graft to a child with SCID.

This clonotype was seen at least ten times. The chain uses TRBV5-1 and TRBJ1-4; no firm D call. Trimming took 0 bases from V and 7 from J, leaving 10 bases between them. Germline lookup yields CDR1 SGHRS and CDR2 YFSETQ. The CDR3 consists of 14 residues. The chain's CDR3 is CASSLGLGGEKLFF. CDR3 coding DNA: TGCGCCAGCAGCTTGGGGTTGGGAGGTGAAAAACTGTTTTTT. Drawing the rest from reference TRBV5-1 and TRBJ1-4, the complete variable domain is KAGVTQTPRYLIKTRGQQVTLSCSPISGHRSVSWYQQTPGQGLQFLFEYFSETQRNKGNFPGRFSGRQFSNSRSEMNVSTLELGDSALYLCASSLGLGGEKLFFGSGTQLSVL.

This clonotype was picked up many times. This chain links TRBV2 with TRBJ2-1; 9 positions match TRBD2. Germline trimming cut 3 bases from V and 6 bases from J; bases unmatched to any gene: 6. CDR1 SNHLY and CDR2 FYNNEI come from the germline V gene. The CDR3 totals 15 residues. For the CDR3, the DNA is TGTGCCAGCAGTGATTGGGCGGGGGGGGGCAATGAGCAGTTCTTC. Protein product: CASSDWAGGGNEQFF.

J is TRBJ2-7 and V is TRBV5-5; 8 bases match TRBD2. The V segment lost 4 bases and the J segment 3 bases; nucleotides outside the gene matches: 15. This CDR3 spans 17 amino acids. Looked up from germline, CDR1 is SGHKS and CDR2 is YYEKEE (reference sequence). DNA for the CDR3: TGTGCCAGCAGCCTTGGGCCAGCGGGGGCCCTACTCTACGAGCAGTACTTC. This codes for CASSLGPAGALLYEQYF.

This clonotype was detected many times. The chain recombines TRBV20-1 with TRBJ1-4; unclear D gene. CDR1 is DFQATT, CDR2 SNEGSKA, per germline (reference sequence). The CDR3 length is 20 residues. V lost 0 bases to trimming and J lost 8 bases, with 31 bases between them. CDR3 amino acids: CSARDRPGKVTGIPWEKLFF. The CDR3 coding sequence is TGCAGTGCTAGAGATCGTCCGGGGAAAGTCACGGGGATTCCCTGGGAAAAACTGTTTTTT.

There are many counts of this clonotype. V gene TRBV12-3 or TRBV12-4 combines with J gene TRBJ2-7, with a weak D call TRBD1 (7 bases). There are 15 residues in the CDR3. V shed 2 bases and J shed 4 bases, with 15 bases lying between them. The DNA of the CDR3 is TGTGCCAGCAGTTTAAGTTGGGCAGGGGGGTACGAGCAGTACTTC. This gives the protein CASSLSWAGGYEQYF.

This clonotype was detected many times. The chain employs TRBV20-1 and TRBJ1-2; D remains unclear. Trimming pared 1 base from V and 2 bases from J, leaving 8 bases between. In germline, CDR1 is DFQATT, CDR2 SNEGSKA (reference sequence). CDR3 length: 13 residues. In DNA, the CDR3 is TGCAGTGCTAGAGGGGGAGGGAACTATGGCTACACCTTC. Residues: CSARGGGNYGYTF.

This clonotype was detected many times. The chain links TRBV20-1 to TRBJ1-5, with no clear D. CDR3 size: 13 residues. Trimming stripped 3 bases from V and 6 bases from J, with 12 bases between. Germline CDR1 and CDR2: DFQATT and SNEGSKA (reference sequence). The CDR3 bases are TGCAGTGCTAGGCCCCTATCCGGTCAGCCCCAGCATTTT. This gives the protein CSARPLSGQPQHF.

This clonotype showed up many times. At one end the junction does not follow the germline gene, possibly because of a read error. The rearrangement joins TRBV29-1 to TRBJ2-3, with D perhaps matching TRBD1 (5 bases). The V gene's germline CDR1 is SQVTM and CDR2 ANQGSEA. The CDR3 is made up of 13 amino acids. The CDR3 coding sequence is TGCAGCGGTGAAGGGGTAAACACAGATACGCAGTATTTT. Its translation: CSGEGVNTDTQYF.

This clonotype was seen repeatedly, ten times or more. The chain uses TRBV10-3 and TRBJ2-5; TRBD1 might be the D (6 bases). The germline V and J ends were trimmed by 6 bases and 5 bases, with 16 bases remaining between them. The CDR3 runs to 14 residues. Germline CDR1 ENHRY, CDR2 SYGVKD. The CDR3 loop reads CAIRTDRISETQYF. CDR3 in DNA: TGTGCCATCAGAACCGACAGGATAAGCGAGACCCAGTACTTC.

There are many counts of this clonotype. CDR3 loop: CSAPNRGPDADTQYF. Here the CDR3 DNA reads TGCAGTGCGCCCAACAGGGGTCCGGACGCAGATACGCAGTATTTT. The V gene is TRBV20-1, the J gene TRBJ2-3; 7 bases map to TRBD1. V shed 6 bases and J 4 bases; nucleotides not matched to a gene: 13. The CDR3 is 15 amino acids. Germline V gene lookup returns CDR1 DFQATT and CDR2 SNEGSKA (reference sequence).

This clonotype was observed many times. The rearrangement links TRBV2 to TRBJ2-3, with D hard to call. CDR1 SNHLY and CDR2 FYNNEI come from the germline V gene. The V and J ends lost 5 bases and 3 bases respectively, with 3 bases between them. The CDR3 sequence is 11 residues long. CDR3: CASSMTDTQYF. For the CDR3, the DNA is TGTGCCAGCAGTATGACAGATACGCAGTATTTT. The complete variable domain, with remaining parts taken from reference TRBV2 and TRBJ2-3, reads EPEVTQTPSHQVTQMGQEVILRCVPISNHLYFYWYRQILGQKVEFLVSFYNNEISEKSEIFDDQFSVERPDGSNFTLKIRSTKLEDSAMYFCASSMTDTQYFGPGTRLTVL.

Ten or more counts support this clonotype. The CDR3 sequence: CASSQATGNEQYF. DNA of the CDR3: TGTGCCAGCAGCCAAGCGACAGGGAACGAGCAGTACTTC. The chain links TRBV3-1 to TRBJ2-7, with 7 bases aligning to TRBD1. The germline V gene has CDR1 LGHDT and CDR2 YNNKEL (reference sequence). V dropped 1 base and J dropped 5; count of bases not matched to a gene: 2. The CDR3 spans 13 residues.